Described below is a single TCR beta chain sequence and its context. TCRdb reprocessed the 5' RACE reads via MiXCR and lists one record per CDR3 protein. The repertoire holds about 630,000 distinct CDR3 sequences, with 9% to 15% as singletons. This sample is part of a study of T cells after yellow fever vaccination. There are 17 residues in the CDR3. The junction had 11 bases not matched to a gene; V was cut back by 2 bases and J by 2 bases. Germline CDR1 is KGHDR and CDR2 is SFDVKD. This receptor was taken from a man under 40 who received the YFV17D yellow fever vaccine. The chain uses TRBV24-1 and TRBJ2-7, with 7 positions matching TRBD1. Sequenced here: PBMCs, sampled on the day of the yellow fever booster vaccination. The CDR3 protein is CATSDSPGTAHAYEQYF. CDR3 DNA sequence: TGTGCCACCAGTGATTCGCCCGGGACAGCCCATGCCTACGAGCAGTACTTC.